Below are 18 T cell receptor beta chains sequenced from a single sample in a study of shared clonotypes between healthy human individuals. Only in-frame clones appear in the TCRdb table, and some are missing; sequencing was by immunoSEQ multiplex PCR. The repertoire includes over a million clones, about 80% of them detected once, and 0.5% to 0.65% sits in the top ten. Sample: memory CD4+ T cells from PBMCs. Subset: CD45RA-negative fraction. All receptors come from a man aged 18 to 30 in good health. Some clones in this sample may be carry-over from other donors' samples.

This clone was seen ten or more times. This chain joins TRBV6-5 and TRBJ2-3; TRBD2 might be the D (6 bases). CDR3 length: 14 amino acids. Trimming left V 6 bases short and J 0 bases short, with 10 bases between. Germline V CDR1 and CDR2: MNHEY, SVGAGI. In DNA form, the CDR3 reads TGTGCCAGCAGACTAGCCCTTAGCACAGATACGCAGTATTTT. This gives the protein CASRLALSTDTQYF.

This chain links TRBV6-6 with TRBJ1-5; 9 bases agree with TRBD1. The CDR3 is 14 amino acids. Germline trimming cut 7 bases from V and 4 bases from J; bases unmatched to any gene: 5. In germline, CDR1 is MNHNY, CDR2 SVGAGI (reference sequence). CDR3 amino acids: CASTSGQGNQPQHF. The CDR3 coding sequence is TGTGCCAGCACCTCGGGACAGGGAAATCAGCCCCAGCATTTT.

The V and J genes are TRBV11-1 and TRBJ1-4; D is possibly TRBD1 (6 bases). The CDR3 spans 13 residues. V dropped 5 bases and J dropped 6 bases, with 10 bases sitting between them. CDR1 and CDR2 (germline): SGHAT, FQDESV (reference sequence). The CDR3 protein is CASSPRQDEKLFF. CDR3 nucleotides: TGTGCCAGCAGCCCACGACAGGATGAAAAACTGTTTTTT. Full variable domain (rest looked up from reference TRBV11-1 and TRBJ1-4): EAEVAQSPRYKITEKSQAVAFWCDPISGHATLYWYRQILGQGPELLVQFQDESVVDDSQLPKDRFSAERLKGVDSTLKIQPAELGDSAMYLCASSPRQDEKLFFGSGTQLSVL.

The rearrangement uses TRBV4-3 and TRBJ2-5; D perhaps matches TRBD1 (5 bases). The germline V gene has CDR1 LGHNA and CDR2 YSLEER. V lost 2 bases, J lost 5 bases, and 18 bases lay in between. The length of the CDR3 is 16 residues. CDR3 protein: CASSQIPTGGFETQYF. DNA of the CDR3: TGCGCCAGCAGCCAAATACCAACAGGTGGTTTCGAGACCCAGTACTTC.

The V call is TRBV4-1, the J call TRBJ2-5; 12 nucleotides line up with TRBD2. Germline trimming cut 4 bases from V and 4 bases from J; bases unmatched to any gene: 7. The CDR3 length is 16 residues. Per the germline V gene, CDR1 is MGHRA and CDR2 is YSYEKL. DNA of the CDR3: TGCGCCAGCAGCCTTCGACTAGCGGGAGTAGGAGAGACCCAGTACTTC. Protein sequence: CASSLRLAGVGETQYF.

The J gene is TRBJ1-1, the V gene TRBV4-1; D is possibly TRBD1 (6 bases). The CDR3 spans 16 residues. Trimming stripped 4 bases from V and 8 bases from J, with 23 bases between. Germline lookup yields CDR1 MGHRA and CDR2 YSYEKL. CDR3 protein: CASSPSAGTRLREAFF. The CDR3 DNA is TGCGCCAGCAGCCCCTCCGCCGGGACAAGACTTCGCGAAGCTTTCTTT.

The V and J genes are TRBV4-1 and TRBJ2-7; 9 nucleotides match TRBD2. This CDR3 region has 16 residues. Germline assignment: CDR1 MGHRA and CDR2 YSYEKL. V gave up 3 bases and J gave up 5 bases; unmatched junction bases: 11. This chain's CDR3 is CASSQQVAGAGHEQYF. The CDR3 region has the DNA TGCGCCAGCAGCCAGCAGGTAGCGGGAGCCGGCCACGAGCAGTACTTC.

The genes are TRBV12-2 and TRBJ2-7. TRBV12-2 is given as a pseudogene. The CDR3 has 15 amino acids. As DNA, the CDR3 is TGTGCAAGTCGCACCCGAACTTCCCTCTTAGGGGAGCAGTACTTC. Its translation: CASRTRTSLLGEQYF.

The rearrangement uses TRBV19 and TRBJ2-1; 14 bases are a match to TRBD2. The trim removed 4 bases at V and 7 bases at J, leaving 6 bases unmatched. CDR3 length: 16 amino acids. CDR1 is LNHDA and CDR2 is SQIVND in the germline V gene (reference sequence). CDR3 sequence: CASSRTGTSGSNEQFF. The CDR3, as DNA: TGTGCCAGTAGTAGAACCGGGACTAGCGGGAGTAATGAGCAGTTCTTC.

The CDR3 DNA follows: TGTGCCAGCAGCGGTCAAGGACTAGCGGGAGGACACTCCTACAATGAGCAGTTCTTC. Amino acid sequence: CASSGQGLAGGHSYNEQFF. This chain links TRBV7-2 with TRBJ2-1, with 14 nucleotides matching TRBD2. This CDR3 comprises 19 residues. V was pared by 5 bases and J by 0 bases, with 9 bases of the junction left unmatched. Germline V gene sequence: CDR1 SGHTA, CDR2 FQGNSA.

CDR3 coding DNA: TGCAGCGTTGAACTCCTAGCGGGAGGGTCTCACAATGAGCAGTTCTTC. This translates into CSVELLAGGSHNEQFF. The chain uses TRBV29-1 and TRBJ2-1; 12 bases are shared with TRBD2. This CDR3 spans 16 amino acids. The V gene end was trimmed by 2 bases and the J gene end by 5 bases; junction bases not matched to a gene: 7. Germline-derived CDR1 and CDR2 are SQVTM and ANQGSEA.

The gene calls are TRBV28 and TRBJ2-7; a weak D match, TRBD2 (5 bases). The germline gives CDR1 MDHEN, CDR2 SYDVKM. V lost 4 bases and J lost 3, with 13 bases in between. The CDR3 length is 14 residues. This CDR3 is CASSYSGNRYEQYF. CDR3 coding DNA: TGTGCCAGCAGTTATTCGGGGAACCGCTACGAGCAGTACTTC.

Details on this clone: Distinct nucleotide sequences in the sample also encode this CDR3. The rearrangement joins TRBV5-6 to TRBJ2-6; D not certain. The CDR3 is made up of 15 amino acids. Germline V lookup: CDR1 SGHDT, CDR2 YYEEEE. V dropped 0 bases and J dropped 2 bases, with 6 bases sitting between them. The CDR3 coding sequence is TGTGCCAGCAGCTTGGTAGGGACTGGGGCCAACGTCCTGACTTTC. It codes for CASSLVGTGANVLTF.

The rearrangement joins TRBV28 to TRBJ1-5; possible D gene TRBD1, 6 bases. Deletions cut 0 bases from V and 10 bases from J, with 25 bases between. This CDR3 has 18 amino acids. Germline CDR1 and CDR2: MDHEN and SYDVKM. DNA of the CDR3: TGTGCCAGCAGTTTATGGGATCTGGGGGCCTCCGCGAATGAACCCCAGCATTTT. Amino acids: CASSLWDLGASANEPQHF.

The rearrangement links TRBV6-6 to TRBJ1-2; 8 bases are shared with TRBD1. Germline loops: CDR1 MNHNY, CDR2 SVGAGI (reference sequence). The length of the CDR3 is 14 residues. V lost 7 bases, J lost 5 bases, and 9 bases stayed unmatched. CDR3 in amino acids: CASNDRGGKYGYTF. CDR3 coding DNA: TGTGCCAGCAACGACAGGGGTGGGAAATATGGCTACACCTTC.

A word on this clone: This clone may be a read error of a much larger clone one base away. The rearrangement joins TRBV5-4 to TRBJ2-3; unclear D gene. Germline CDR1 is SGHNT and CDR2 is YYREEE (reference sequence). This CDR3 is built from 11 residues. V was shortened by 4 bases and J by 3 bases, with 3 bases between the two germline ends. In DNA, the CDR3 is TGTGCCAGCAGCACAACAGATACGCAGTATTTT. Protein: CASSTTDTQYF.

The chain joins TRBV23-1 to TRBJ1-2; 7 bases map to TRBD1. TRBV23-1 is flagged as an ORF with uncertain function. This CDR3 is built from 14 residues. Losses at the gene ends were 3 bases for V and 4 bases for J; bases not matched to a gene: 5. As DNA, the CDR3 is TGCGCCAGCAGTCAGGAACAGGGGTCCTATGGCTACACCTTC. It translates to CASSQEQGSYGYTF.

This clone has a handful of counts. V usage is TRBV6-5 and J usage is TRBJ1-1; D perhaps matches TRBD1 (5 bases). Trimming left V 6 bases short and J 4 bases short, with 15 bases between. CDR1 and CDR2 (germline): MNHEY, SVGAGI. The CDR3 runs to 14 residues. The CDR3: CASSRGTVGTEAFF. The DNA of the CDR3 is TGTGCCAGCAGCCGCGGGACGGTCGGCACTGAAGCTTTCTTT.